This T cell receptor beta chain was recovered during a study of blood T cells in healthy people across ages. Points from the study as a whole: Unsorted PBMC input precluded a conclusive naive versus antigen-experienced comparison. Expanded clonotype changes were possibly confounded by unknown donor CMV status. Estimates of diversity drawn from one million T cells were considered underestimates.

A sample-barcoded 5' primer and a J-beta primer mix were used in a second PCR of roughly 6 to 11 cycles. Via MiXCR, TCRdb re-called the 5' RACE reads, giving one row per CDR3 protein. The sample holds around 900,000 distinct CDR3 sequences, roughly 51% seen once. On this clonotype itself: Its target is unknown.

The TCR comes from a woman aged 60-70 years in good health. Material for sequencing was blood.

The CDR3 DNA is TGCAGTGCTAACGGCAGGGTAGAGCGGGTCGATGAAAAACTGTTTTTT. Protein product: CSANGRVERVDEKLFF. V and J are TRBV20-1 and TRBJ1-4; a weak D match, TRBD1 (5 bases). The CDR3 sequence is 16 residues long. Trimming pared 4 bases from V and 6 bases from J, leaving 21 bases between. CDR1 is DFQATT and CDR2 is SNEGSKA in the germline V gene (reference sequence).